The clone carrying this TCR beta chain has a handful of counts. Its target is not known. Unique molecular identifiers were present on the cDNA, and a universal primer site came from template switching. TCRdb ran MiXCR on the 5' RACE reads and lists one entry per CDR3 protein. This table has around 240,000 distinct CDR3 sequences, roughly a tenth appearing once. The record originates from a study of identical twins. Findings and limits, study-wide: Twin-shared out-of-frame alpha sequences showed excess low generation probability. Analyses based on zero insertions could be partly confounded by invariant MAIT and iNKT cells. Among monozygotic twins, out-of-frame TCR alpha sharing exceeded what models predicted.

Germline loops: CDR1 SGHRS, CDR2 YFSETQ. The CDR3 has 14 residues. V lost 4 bases and J 4 bases, leaving 14 bases between the germline ends. The sequenced material came from memory T cells sorted from blood. The sequence came from a man between 50 and 59 years old in good health. V gene TRBV5-1 combines with J gene TRBJ1-1; no clear D gene. CDR3 sequence reads: CASSTDTLATEAFF. The DNA for the CDR3 is TGCGCCAGCAGCACAGACACCCTGGCCACTGAAGCTTTCTTT.